The clone carrying this T cell receptor beta chain was counted many times. No antigen is known for it. The sample originates from a study of T cell repertoires in cytomegalovirus infection. Study in general: HLA-C-restricted CMV epitopes, recently identified, and well-studied HLA-B-restricted ones were used by the study. Evidence of both CMV infection and a matching HLA type came from public TCR beta signatures.

Each CDR3 protein is one row after TCRdb ran MiXCR on the reads. The sample lists 110,000 or so distinct CDR3 sequences, under 30% seen once, with about 81% in the top ten. Germline V lookup: CDR1 MNHEY, CDR2 SMNVEV (reference sequence). The CDR3 is made up of 11 amino acids. V shed 8 bases and J shed 0 bases, with 5 bases lying between them. Findings of the study overall: The ex vivo response was dominated by HLA-C-restricted CMV-specific TCR beta clonotypes.

The sequencing used CD8+ T cells from cultured PBMCs, collected from culture after CMV antigen stimulation. The genes are TRBV27 and TRBJ2-7; D unclear. The receptor's source is a human donor in good health (CMV status not recorded). Some clones in this sample may be carry-over from other donors' samples. The CDR3 reads CASATSYEQYF. CDR3 DNA: TGTGCCAGCGCGACCTCCTACGAGCAGTACTTC.